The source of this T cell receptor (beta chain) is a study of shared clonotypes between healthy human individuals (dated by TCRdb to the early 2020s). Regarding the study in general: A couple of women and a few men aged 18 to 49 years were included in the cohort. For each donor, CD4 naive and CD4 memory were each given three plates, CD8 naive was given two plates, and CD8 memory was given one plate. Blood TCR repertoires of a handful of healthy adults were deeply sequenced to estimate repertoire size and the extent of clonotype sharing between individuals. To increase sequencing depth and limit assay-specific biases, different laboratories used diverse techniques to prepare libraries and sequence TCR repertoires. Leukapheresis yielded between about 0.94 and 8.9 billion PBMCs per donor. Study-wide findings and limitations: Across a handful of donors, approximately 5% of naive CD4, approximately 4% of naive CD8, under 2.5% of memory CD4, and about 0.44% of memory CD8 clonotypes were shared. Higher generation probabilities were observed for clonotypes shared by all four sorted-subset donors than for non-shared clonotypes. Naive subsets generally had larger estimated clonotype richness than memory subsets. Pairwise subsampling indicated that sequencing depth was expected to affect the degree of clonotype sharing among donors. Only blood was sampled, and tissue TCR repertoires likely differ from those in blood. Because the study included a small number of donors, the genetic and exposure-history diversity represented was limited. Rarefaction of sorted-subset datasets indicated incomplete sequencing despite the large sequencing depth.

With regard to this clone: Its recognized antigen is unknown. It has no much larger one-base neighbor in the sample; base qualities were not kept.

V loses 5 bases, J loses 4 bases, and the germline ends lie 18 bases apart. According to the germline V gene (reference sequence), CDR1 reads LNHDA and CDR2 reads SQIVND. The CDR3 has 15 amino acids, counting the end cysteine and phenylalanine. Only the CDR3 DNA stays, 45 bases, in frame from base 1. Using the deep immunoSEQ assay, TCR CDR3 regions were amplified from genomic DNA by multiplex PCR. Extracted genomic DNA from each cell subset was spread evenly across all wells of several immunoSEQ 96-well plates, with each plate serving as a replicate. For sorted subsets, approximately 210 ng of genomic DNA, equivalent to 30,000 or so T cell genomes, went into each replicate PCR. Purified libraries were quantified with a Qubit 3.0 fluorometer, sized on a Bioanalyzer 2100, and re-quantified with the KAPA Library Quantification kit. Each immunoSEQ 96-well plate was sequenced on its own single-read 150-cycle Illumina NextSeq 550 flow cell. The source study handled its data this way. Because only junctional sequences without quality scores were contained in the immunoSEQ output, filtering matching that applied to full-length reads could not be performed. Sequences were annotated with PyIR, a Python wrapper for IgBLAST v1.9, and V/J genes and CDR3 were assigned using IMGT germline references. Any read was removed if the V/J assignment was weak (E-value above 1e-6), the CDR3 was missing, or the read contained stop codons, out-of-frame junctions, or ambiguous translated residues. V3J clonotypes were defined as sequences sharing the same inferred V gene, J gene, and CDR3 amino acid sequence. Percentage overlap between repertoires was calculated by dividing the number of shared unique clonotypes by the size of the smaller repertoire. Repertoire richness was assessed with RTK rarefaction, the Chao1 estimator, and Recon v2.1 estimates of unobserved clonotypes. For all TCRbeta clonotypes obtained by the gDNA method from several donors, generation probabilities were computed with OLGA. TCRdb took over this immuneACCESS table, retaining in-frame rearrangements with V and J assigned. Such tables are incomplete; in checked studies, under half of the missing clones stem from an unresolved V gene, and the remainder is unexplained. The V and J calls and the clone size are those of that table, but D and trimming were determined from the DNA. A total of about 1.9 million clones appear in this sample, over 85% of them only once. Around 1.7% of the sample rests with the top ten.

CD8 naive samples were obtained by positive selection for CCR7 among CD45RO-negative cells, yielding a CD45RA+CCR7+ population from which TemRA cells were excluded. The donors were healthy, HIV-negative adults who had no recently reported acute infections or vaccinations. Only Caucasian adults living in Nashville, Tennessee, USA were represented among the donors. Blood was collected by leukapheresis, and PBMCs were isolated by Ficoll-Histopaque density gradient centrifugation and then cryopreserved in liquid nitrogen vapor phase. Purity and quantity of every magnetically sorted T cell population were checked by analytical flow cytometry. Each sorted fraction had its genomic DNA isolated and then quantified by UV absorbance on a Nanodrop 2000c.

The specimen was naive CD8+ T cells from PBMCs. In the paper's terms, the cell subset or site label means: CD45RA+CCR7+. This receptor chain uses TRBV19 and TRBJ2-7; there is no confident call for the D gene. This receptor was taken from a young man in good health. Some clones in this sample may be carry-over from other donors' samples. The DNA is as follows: TGTGCCAGTAGTTTCTCCCGCCGGCCGGAGTACGAGCAGTACTTC. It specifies CASSFSRRPEYEQYF.